Listed below are T cell receptor beta chains from one sample, sequenced in a study of T cell responses to AZD1222 COVID-19 vaccine. Using immunoSEQ multiplex PCR, the repertoire was profiled, and TCRdb retains in-frame clones only, with some absent. The table records over 130,000 clones, more than 85% of them present only once. The input for sequencing was peripheral blood, taken 28 days after the second AZD1222 dose. Receptors originate from an adult who received the AZD1222 COVID-19 vaccine. CDR3s include the opening cysteine and the closing phenylalanine or tryptophan. A D gene is named only where the DNA matches it firmly. Clone size is not always given. Where it is, it says once, few, many or a class for expanded clones.

j_call: TRBJ2-2
d_call: TRBD2
v_call: TRBV2
clone_size: -
cdr3_nt: TGTGCCAGCAGCGCCGGGACTAGCCCCCGGGTCACCGGGGAGCTGTTTTTT
cdr3_aa: CASSAGTSPRVTGELFF

j_call: TRBJ1-2
d_call: -
v_call: TRBV24-1
clone_size: -
cdr3_nt: TGTGCCACCAGTGACCGGATCTTAGTTGGCAGCCAGAGGGTTAACTATGGCTACACCTTC
cdr3_aa: CATSDRILVGSQRVNYGYTF

j_call: TRBJ1-2
d_call: -
v_call: TRBV6-1
clone_size: -
cdr3_nt: TGTGCCAGCAGTGAAGAGGGGGGCGCTCCCTATGGCTACACCTTC
cdr3_aa: CASSEEGGAPYGYTF

j_call: TRBJ2-1
d_call: -
v_call: TRBV9
clone_size: -
cdr3_nt: TGTGCCAGCAGCGCCCACCCCAGCGGACGGGGGAATGAGCAGTTCTTC
cdr3_aa: CASSAHPSGRGNEQFF

j_call: TRBJ2-5
d_call: -
v_call: TRBV20-1
clone_size: once
cdr3_nt: TGCAGTGCTTCCCTCGCCCAAGTTTTGAACTTC
cdr3_aa: CSASLAQVLNF

j_call: TRBJ2-3
d_call: TRBD2
v_call: TRBV3-1/TRBV3-2
clone_size: -
cdr3_nt: TGTGCCAGCAGCCAAGATAGGCTAGCGGGAGAAGATACGCAGTATTTT
cdr3_aa: CASSQDRLAGEDTQYF

j_call: TRBJ2-5
d_call: -
v_call: TRBV18
clone_size: once
cdr3_nt: TGTGCCAGCTCACCATCCGGGGGCGGAGGAGAGACCCAGTACTTC
cdr3_aa: CASSPSGGGGETQYF

j_call: TRBJ2-1
d_call: TRBD1
v_call: TRBV27
clone_size: -
cdr3_nt: TGTGCCAGCAGTTTCGGACAGGGACAAGGTGAGCAGTTCTTC
cdr3_aa: CASSFGQGQGEQFF

j_call: TRBJ1-2
d_call: -
v_call: TRBV19
clone_size: -
cdr3_nt: TGTGCCTCCCGGGGGAGGGGGTGGCCCCTTAGGTATGGCTACACCTTC
cdr3_aa: CASRGRGWPLRYGYTF

j_call: TRBJ2-7
d_call: -
v_call: TRBV12-5
clone_size: -
cdr3_nt: TGTGCTAGTGGTCAACCTGAGCGGCATGTCAGCTACGAGCAGTACTTC
cdr3_aa: CASGQPERHVSYEQYF

j_call: TRBJ2-1
d_call: -
v_call: TRBV3-1/TRBV3-2
clone_size: -
cdr3_nt: TGTGCCAGCAGCCAAGATCAGGAAGGGGGGACCTACAATGAGCAGTTCTTC
cdr3_aa: CASSQDQEGGTYNEQFF

j_call: TRBJ1-4
d_call: -
v_call: TRBV27
clone_size: -
cdr3_nt: TGTGCCAGCAGTCCCCGCAGGGCGTCAGAAAAACTGTTTTTT
cdr3_aa: CASSPRRASEKLFF

j_call: TRBJ1-1
d_call: -
v_call: TRBV11-1
clone_size: -
cdr3_nt: TGTGCCAGCAGCTTACCCGGGGACAAGACTGAAGCTTTCTTT
cdr3_aa: CASSLPGDKTEAFF

j_call: TRBJ1-2
d_call: -
v_call: TRBV27
clone_size: -
cdr3_nt: TGTGCCAGCAGTTTATCACCGGACAGCGGCTTCTATGGCTACACCTTC
cdr3_aa: CASSLSPDSGFYGYTF

j_call: TRBJ2-1
d_call: TRBD1
v_call: TRBV5-1
clone_size: once
cdr3_nt: TGCGCCAGCAGCTTGGTTACAGGGGACTCCTACAATGAGCAGTTCTTC
cdr3_aa: CASSLVTGDSYNEQFF